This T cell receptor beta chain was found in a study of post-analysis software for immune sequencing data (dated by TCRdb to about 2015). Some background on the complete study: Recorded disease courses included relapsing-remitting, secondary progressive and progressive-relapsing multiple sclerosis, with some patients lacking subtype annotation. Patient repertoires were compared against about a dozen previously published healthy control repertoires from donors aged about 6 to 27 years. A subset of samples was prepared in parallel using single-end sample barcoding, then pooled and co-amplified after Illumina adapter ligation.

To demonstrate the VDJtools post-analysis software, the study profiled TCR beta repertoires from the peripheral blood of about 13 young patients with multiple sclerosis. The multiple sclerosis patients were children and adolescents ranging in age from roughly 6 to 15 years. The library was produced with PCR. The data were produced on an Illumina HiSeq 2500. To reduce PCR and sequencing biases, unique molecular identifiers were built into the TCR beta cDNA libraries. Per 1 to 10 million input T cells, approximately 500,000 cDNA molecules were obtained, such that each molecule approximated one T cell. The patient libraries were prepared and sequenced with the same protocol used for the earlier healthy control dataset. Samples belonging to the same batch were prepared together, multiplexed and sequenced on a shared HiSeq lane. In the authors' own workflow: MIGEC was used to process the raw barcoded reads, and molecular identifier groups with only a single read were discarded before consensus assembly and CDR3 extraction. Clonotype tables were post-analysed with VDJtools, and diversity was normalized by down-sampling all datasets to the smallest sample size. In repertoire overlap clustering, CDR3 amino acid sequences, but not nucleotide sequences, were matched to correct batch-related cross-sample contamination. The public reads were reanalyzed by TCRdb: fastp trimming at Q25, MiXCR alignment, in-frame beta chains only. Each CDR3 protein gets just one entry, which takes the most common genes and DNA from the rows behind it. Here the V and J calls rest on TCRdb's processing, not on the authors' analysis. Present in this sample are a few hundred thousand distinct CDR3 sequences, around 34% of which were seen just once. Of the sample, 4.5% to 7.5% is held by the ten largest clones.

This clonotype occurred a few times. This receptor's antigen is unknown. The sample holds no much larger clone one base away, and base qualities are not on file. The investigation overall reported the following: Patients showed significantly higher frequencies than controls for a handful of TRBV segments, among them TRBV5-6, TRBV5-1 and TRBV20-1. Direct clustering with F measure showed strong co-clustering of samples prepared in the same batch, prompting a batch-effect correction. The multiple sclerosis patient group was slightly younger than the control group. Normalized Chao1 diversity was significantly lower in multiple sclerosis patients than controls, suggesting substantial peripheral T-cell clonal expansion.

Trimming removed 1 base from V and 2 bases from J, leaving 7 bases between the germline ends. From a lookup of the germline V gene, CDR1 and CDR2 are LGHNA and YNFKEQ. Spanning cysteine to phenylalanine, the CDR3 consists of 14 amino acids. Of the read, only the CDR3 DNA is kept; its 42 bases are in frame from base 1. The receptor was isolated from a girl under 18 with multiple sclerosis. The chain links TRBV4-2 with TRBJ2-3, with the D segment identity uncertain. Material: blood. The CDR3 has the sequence CASSQALFTDTQYF. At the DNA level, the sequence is TGTGCCAGCAGCCAAGCCCTCTTCACAGATACGCAGTATTTT.